Presented here are 29 T cell receptor beta chains from one specimen sequenced in a study of STAT5B mutations in CD4+ large granular lymphocyte leukemia. The method was immunoSEQ multiplex PCR; TCRdb's version includes in-frame clones alone and lacks a portion of them. The table includes just under 35,000 clones, roughly 65% detected once. The sequenced material came from CD4+ T cells from blood buffy coats. These receptors were taken from a human donor in good health.

The chain links TRBV6-1 to TRBJ2-1, with 11 bases fitting TRBD1. CDR1 MNHNS and CDR2 SASEGT come from the germline V gene. V gave up 8 bases and J gave up 6 bases; unmatched junction bases: 9. The CDR3 has 15 amino acids. The CDR3 nucleotides read TGTGCCAGCGAGTACGGACAGGGGGCGATCAATGAGCAGTTCTTC. The encoded protein is CASEYGQGAINEQFF.

The chain links TRBV5-1 to TRBJ2-7, with 11 bases fitting TRBD1. The CDR3 is 19 residues long. Germline CDR1 reads SGHRS; CDR2 reads YFSETQ. The V segment lost 1 base and the J segment 0 bases; nucleotides outside the gene matches: 12. Written as DNA, the CDR3 is TGCGCCAGCAGCTTGTTACGGACAGGGGGCTCAGGTGACTCCTACGAGCAGTACTTC. Its protein product is CASSLLRTGGSGDSYEQYF.

This clone was picked up a small number of times. This chain uses TRBV2 with TRBJ2-7, with a tentative D call TRBD1 (5 bases). The V gene's germline CDR1 is SNHLY and CDR2 FYNNEI. The CDR3 contains 14 residues. Trimming shortened V by 8 bases and J by 1 base, and 15 bases separated the two germline ends. The chain's CDR3 is CASGQKGVSYEQYF. The CDR3 nucleotides read TGTGCCAGCGGCCAGAAAGGGGTTTCCTACGAGCAGTACTTC.

This chain links TRBV7-2 with TRBJ1-1; weak D call: TRBD1 (5 bases). Germline V gene lookup returns CDR1 SGHTA and CDR2 FQGNSA. The ends were cut back, 0 bases at V and 1 base at J, with 6 bases in the middle. The CDR3 is 14 amino acids. CDR3 nucleotide sequence: TGTGCCAGCAGCTTAGCCGGGGGGAACACTGAAGCTTTCTTT. Translated, it gives CASSLAGGNTEAFF. The variable domain in full, completed from reference TRBV7-2 and TRBJ1-1, reads GAGVSQSPSNKVTEKGKDVELRCDPISGHTALYWYRQSLGQGLEFLIYFQGNSAPDKSGLPSDRFSAERTGGSVSTLTIQRTQQEDSAVYLCASSLAGGNTEAFFGQGTRLTVV.

The chain carries TRBV29-1 and TRBJ1-2; D may be TRBD1 (5 bases). V gave up 6 bases and J gave up 8 bases, with 13 bases separating them. Looked up from germline, CDR1 is SQVTM and CDR2 is ANQGSEA. This CDR3 spans 11 amino acids. CDR3 sequence: CSVEQGGGYTF. DNA for the CDR3: TGCAGCGTGGAGCAGGGAGGGGGCTACACCTTC.

This clone occurred a few times. The gene calls are TRBV6-5 and TRBJ1-1; D unclear. The V end was cut by 0 bases, the J end by 0 bases, with 8 bases between. The CDR3 loop spans 15 amino acids. Germline-derived CDR1 and CDR2 are MNHEY and SVGAGI. The CDR3 protein is CASSYSQTMNTEAFF. The CDR3 region has the DNA TGTGCCAGCAGTTACTCACAGACCATGAACACTGAAGCTTTCTTT.

This clone appeared once. This rearrangement joins TRBV29-1 to TRBJ1-2, with TRBD1 identical over 7 bases. This CDR3 is 14 amino acids long. Germline V gene sequence: CDR1 SQVTM, CDR2 ANQGSEA. The V segment lost 6 bases and the J segment 0 bases; nucleotides outside the gene matches: 7. The CDR3 protein is CSVLRDSTNYGYTF. The CDR3 DNA follows: TGCAGCGTACTCCGGGACAGCACTAACTATGGCTACACCTTC.

The genes are TRBV10-2 and TRBJ1-2, with D uncertain. V lost 9 bases and J lost 2, with 13 bases in between. Per germline, CDR1 WSHSY and CDR2 SAAADI. The CDR3 covers 13 residues. Here the CDR3 DNA reads TGCGCCAGTAGGGCAGGCGCCAACTATGGCTACACCTTC. Its translation: CASRAGANYGYTF.

A note on this clone: A junction end diverges from the germline sequence, so it may reflect a read error. The V and J genes are TRBV27 and TRBJ2-5; D uncertain. The CDR3 runs 13 residues. Per germline, CDR1 MNHEY and CDR2 SMNVEV (reference sequence). CDR3 region: CASRRLAGEPQYF. The CDR3 coding sequence is TGTGCCAGCCGACGGCTCGCAGGAGAGCCCCAGTACTTC.

The V and J genes are TRBV4-3 and TRBJ1-3, with D perhaps TRBD1 (5 bases). The CDR3 length is 15 residues. V shed 0 bases and J shed 1 base, with 7 bases lying between them. Germline CDR1 reads LGHNA; CDR2 reads YSLEER. CDR3 protein: CASSQDKGSGNTIYF. Here the CDR3 DNA reads TGCGCCAGCAGCCAAGATAAGGGGTCTGGAAACACCATATATTTT.

V usage is TRBV2 and J usage is TRBJ1-6; D is ambiguous. V dropped 1 base and J dropped 7 bases, with 14 bases sitting between them. The CDR3 is 16 amino acids. The V gene's germline CDR1 is SNHLY and CDR2 FYNNEI. The CDR3 DNA reads TGTGCCAGCAGTGAAGAACGAACAAGCAACAATTCACCCCTCCACTTT. It encodes CASSEERTSNNSPLHF. Together with reference TRBV2 and TRBJ1-6, the CDR3 gives the full variable domain: EPEVTQTPSHQVTQMGQEVILRCVPISNHLYFYWYRQILGQKVEFLVSFYNNEISEKSEIFDDQFSVERPDGSNFTLKIRSTKLEDSAMYFCASSEERTSNNSPLHFGNGTRLTVT.

This chain uses TRBV5-6 with TRBJ1-2; the D gene is possibly TRBD1 (5 bases). The ends were cut back, 4 bases at V and 3 bases at J, with 10 bases in the middle. The CDR3 length is 13 residues. The V gene's germline CDR1 is SGHDT and CDR2 YYEEEE. The CDR3 sequence: CASSAGPDYGYTF. The DNA for the CDR3 is TGTGCCAGCAGCGCGGGACCGGACTATGGCTACACCTTC.

The CDR3 sequence: CASSRPTGTSYNEQFF. Here the CDR3 DNA reads TGTGCCAGCAGTCGCCCGACAGGTACTTCCTACAATGAGCAGTTCTTC. The rearrangement joins TRBV6-6 to TRBJ2-1; possibly TRBD1 for D (6 bases). The germline V gene encodes CDR1 MNHNY and CDR2 SVGAGI (reference sequence). The CDR3 loop spans 16 amino acids. The ends were cut back, 5 bases at V and 1 base at J, with 15 bases in the middle.

V gene TRBV12-5 combines with J gene TRBJ2-1; D possibly uses TRBD1 or TRBD2 (5 bases each). Looked up from germline, CDR1 is LGHNT and CDR2 is FRNRAP. The CDR3 extends over 13 amino acids. Trimming took off 5 bases at V and 3 bases at J, with 8 bases between the two ends. The CDR3 sequence: CASGPGRYNEQFF. The DNA of the CDR3 is TGTGCTAGTGGTCCGGGACGCTACAATGAGCAGTTCTTC.

This clone was seen more than once but under ten times. The rearrangement links TRBV6-6 to TRBJ2-3; no firm D call. The CDR3 loop spans 14 amino acids. V was shortened by 4 bases and J by 4 bases, with 12 bases between the two germline ends. The germline V gene encodes CDR1 MNHNY and CDR2 SVGAGI (reference sequence). DNA for the CDR3: TGTGCCAGCAGTTCCCCTGGGGTCGCAGATACGCAGTATTTT. Residues: CASSSPGVADTQYF.

This clone has a handful of counts. This rearrangement joins TRBV1 to TRBJ1-2. TRBV1 is classified as a pseudogene. This CDR3 comprises 12 residues. CDR3 in DNA: TGCACCAGCAGCCATCTAGGGGACGGCTACACCTTC. It codes for CTSSHLGDGYTF.

This clone was detected only once. Its ends do not fully match the called genes, so a read error is possible. The CDR3, as DNA: TGCGCCAGCACCCTAACAATGAGGGACAGCACAGATACACAGTATTTT. Its protein product is CASTLTMRDSTDTQYF. The rearrangement uses TRBV5-1 and TRBJ2-3; 7 nucleotides line up with TRBD1. Looked up from germline, CDR1 is SGHRS and CDR2 is YFSETQ. There are 16 residues in the CDR3.

The chain recombines TRBV7-9 with TRBJ2-2; either TRBD1 or TRBD2 may supply D (6 bases each). The CDR3 extends over 16 amino acids. Per the germline V gene, CDR1 is SEHNR and CDR2 is FQNEAQ (reference sequence). V was cut by 5 bases and J by 4 bases, with 17 bases left in between. The CDR3, as DNA: TGTGCCAGCAGCCCCCGAGGGGGACTTTCCACCGGGGAGCTGTTTTTT. Translation: CASSPRGGLSTGELFF.

The chain links TRBV5-1 to TRBJ1-3, with TRBD1 as a possible D gene (6 bases). The CDR3 is made up of 16 amino acids. From germline, CDR1 is SGHRS and CDR2 YFSETQ. V was shortened by 4 bases and J by 0 bases, with 14 bases between the two germline ends. CDR3 nucleotide sequence: TGCGCCAGCAGCCTGGCGGACAGTAACTCTGGAAACACCATATATTTT. It codes for CASSLADSNSGNTIYF.

This sequence joins TRBV28 and TRBJ2-5; 9 bases agree with TRBD1. The end of the DNA is better explained by TRBJ2-7, so the J call may be wrong. The CDR3 sequence is 14 residues long. Germline V gene lookup returns CDR1 MDHEN and CDR2 SYDVKM. As DNA, the CDR3 is TGTGCCAGCAGTTTGCCAACAGGGGGCCACGAGCAGTACTTC. Translating gives CASSLPTGGHEQYF.

The J gene is TRBJ2-1, the V gene TRBV7-2; 10 bases align to TRBD1. Germline CDR1 reads SGHTA; CDR2 reads FQGNSA. Unmatched junction bases numbered 2, after V lost 0 bases and J lost 3 bases. The CDR3 consists of 16 residues. CDR3 in DNA: TGTGCCAGCAGCTTAGCGCGGGACAGGGGCTACAATGAGCAGTTCTTC. This codes for CASSLARDRGYNEQFF. Full variable domain (rest looked up from reference TRBV7-2 and TRBJ2-1): GAGVSQSPSNKVTEKGKDVELRCDPISGHTALYWYRQSLGQGLEFLIYFQGNSAPDKSGLPSDRFSAERTGGSVSTLTIQRTQQEDSAVYLCASSLARDRGYNEQFFGPGTRLTVL.

This CDR3 is CATSPWVNYGYTF. The CDR3 DNA reads TGTGCCACCTCACCATGGGTTAACTATGGCTACACCTTC. The chain combines TRBV2 with TRBJ1-2; D is uncertain. V was shortened by 10 bases and J by 1 base, with 13 bases between the two germline ends. CDR3 length: 13 residues. The germline CDR1 and CDR2 sequences are SNHLY and FYNNEI.

This clone was picked up a small number of times. This rearrangement joins TRBV2 to TRBJ2-7; D unresolved. Trimming stripped 6 bases from V and 0 bases from J, with 6 bases between. The CDR3 runs 12 residues. The germline V gene encodes CDR1 SNHLY and CDR2 FYNNEI. The CDR3 reads CASRRSSYEQYF. In DNA, the CDR3 is TGTGCCAGCAGAAGGAGCTCCTACGAGCAGTACTTC.

This clone was seen a few times. The chain recombines TRBV7-8 with TRBJ1-5; D remains unclear. The CDR3 spans 13 residues. Germline V lookup: CDR1 SGHVS, CDR2 FQNEAQ. V was pared by 3 bases and J by 2 bases, with 5 bases between. This chain's CDR3 is CASSLQGNQPQHF. The CDR3 bases are TGTGCCAGCAGCTTGCAAGGCAATCAGCCCCAGCATTTT. The full variable domain, in which reference TRBV7-8 and TRBJ1-5 provide the parts outside the CDR3, is GAGVSQSPRYKVAKRGQDVALRCDPISGHVSLFWYQQALGQGPEFLTYFQNEAQLDKSGLPSDRFFAERPEGSVSTLKIQRTQQEDSAVYLCASSLQGNQPQHFGDGTRLSIL.

V and J are TRBV18 and TRBJ2-3; possible D gene TRBD1, 6 bases. With 0 bases removed from V and 1 base from J, the gap between germline ends came to 8 bases. The germline gives CDR1 KGHSH, CDR2 LQKENI. The CDR3 covers 15 residues. This CDR3 is CASSPPYRGTDTQYF. CDR3 sequence (DNA): TGTGCCAGCTCACCACCGTACAGGGGCACAGATACGCAGTATTTT.

V and J are TRBV7-3 and TRBJ2-3, with D possibly being TRBD2 (7 bases). V lost 6 bases and J 0 bases, leaving 10 bases between the germline ends. CDR1 is SGHTA, CDR2 FQGTGA, per germline. The CDR3 runs 14 residues. CDR3 sequence: CASRRGPSTDTQYF. In DNA, the CDR3 is TGTGCCAGCAGGCGGGGGCCCAGCACAGATACGCAGTATTTT. The whole variable domain, filled in from reference TRBV7-3 and TRBJ2-3, reads GAGVSQTPSNKVTEKGKYVELRCDPISGHTALYWYRQSLGQGPEFLIYFQGTGAADDSGLPNDRFFAVRPEGSVSTLKIQRTERGDSAVYLCASRRGPSTDTQYFGPGTRLTVL.

This clone has just a few counts. The V gene is TRBV7-3, the J gene TRBJ2-3, with D possibly being TRBD1 (6 bases). CDR3 length equals 13 residues. V shed 5 bases and J shed 2 bases, with 8 bases lying between them. Germline lookup yields CDR1 SGHTA and CDR2 FQGTGA. CDR3 in DNA: TGTGCCAGCAGCAAGGGGGACACAGATACGCAGTATTTT. Amino acid sequence: CASSKGDTDTQYF.

Comment on this clone: A read error may produce the germline difference seen at one junction end. This chain connects TRBV6-1 to TRBJ2-1; a possible D gene is TRBD2 (5 bases). Germline CDR1 MNHNS, CDR2 SASEGT. The CDR3 extends over 16 amino acids. The CDR3: CASSDGSANSYNGQFF. In DNA form, the CDR3 reads TGTGCCAGCAGTGACGGTAGCGCAAACTCCTACAATGGGCAGTTCTTC.

The V call is TRBV7-2, the J call TRBJ1-5, with a possible D match to TRBD1 (6 bases). V shed 1 base and J shed 3 bases, with 13 bases lying between them. CDR3 size: 16 residues. Germline CDR1 and CDR2: SGHTA and FQGNSA. The CDR3 region has the DNA TGTGCCAGCAGCTTAGTCGGGGGGCCCAACAATCAGCCCCAGCATTTT. It yields the protein CASSLVGGPNNQPQHF.